The clone carrying this T cell receptor beta chain was detected once. No antigen is known for it. The V and J ends lost 8 bases and 0 bases respectively, with 5 bases between them. This CDR3 has 11 amino acids. In germline, CDR1 is SGHTA, CDR2 FQGTGA. This entry is derived from a study of CD8+CD57+ T cells in acquired aplastic anemia. The wider study: DNA per sorted CD4+ or CD8+ sample ranged roughly 0.19 to 27.4 ug, averaging about 3 ug.

TCR beta VDJ and CDR3 profiling used genomic DNA as template. Using its own MiXCR run on the reads, TCRdb lists one record per CDR3 protein. The sample has roughly 130,000 distinct CDR3 sequences, around 50% seen once; the top ten hold 2.5%. Study findings and constraints: Fewer than 35 shared CD8+ CDR3s appeared highly expressed within patients' immunodominant clones.

The sample consisted of sorted CD4+, CD8+, or CD8+CD57+ T cells (not recorded which) from PBMCs. The TCR comes from a human donor in good health, serving as a control. The chain recombines TRBV7-3 with TRBJ2-7; D remains ambiguous. The CDR3 DNA reads TGTGCCAGCGGGAACTCCTACGAGCAGTACTTC. This encodes CASGNSYEQYF.